Described below is a single TCR beta chain sequence and its context. What it recognizes is unknown. These data originate in a study of regulatory T cells in long-lasting Graves disease. Regarding time point: newly diagnosed GD, antithyroid drugs for less than 3 months. Making the TCR library involved RNA that had been extracted from PBMCs. About 8.8 milliliters of peripheral blood went into EDTA tubes. Notes on the study in general: Sample size, which was small, may have reduced accuracy.

Building the TCR beta libraries relied on iRepertoire HTBI primers, and CDR3 regions underwent Arm-PCR. TCRdb analysed the multiplex PCR reads with MiXCR anew, one entry per CDR3 protein. The profile shows approximately 480,000 distinct CDR3 sequences, about 16% of them singletons. V gave up 8 bases and J gave up 6 bases, with 7 bases separating them. This CDR3 is built from 11 residues. Germline-derived CDR1 and CDR2 are SNHLY and FYNNEI. This sample was shared with a second study, whose subject was T cells in Graves' hyperthyroidism and ophthalmopathy.

Material: peripheral blood mononuclear cells (PBMCs), obtained at new diagnosis, from a patient treated with antithyroid drugs. The source of this sequence is a middle-aged man with Graves disease. This rearrangement joins TRBV2 to TRBJ1-4; D remains unclear. The CDR3, as DNA: TGTGCCAGCTCAGAGGATGAAAAACTGTTTTTT. Translating gives CASSEDEKLFF.